These 12 T cell receptor beta chains share one sample of origin, sequenced in a study of blood T cell repertoires in COVID-19. Repertoires were generated with immunoSEQ multiplex PCR, while TCRdb's copy carries only in-frame clones and drops some. The table has roughly 70,000 clones, over 80% seen once. Sequences were obtained from peripheral blood. The receptors shown here come from an elderly woman with active COVID-19.

This chain connects TRBV12-5 to TRBJ2-7, with 11 bases identical to TRBD2. The CDR3 spans 18 residues. The ends lost 3 bases at V and 0 bases at J; junction bases unmatched: 10. Germline assignment: CDR1 LGHNT and CDR2 FRNRAP. CDR3: CASGFSRLAGHSSYEQYF. CDR3 coding DNA: TGTGCTAGTGGTTTTTCCAGACTAGCGGGGCATAGCTCCTACGAGCAGTACTTC.

The table lists this clone with a count of one. The chain uses TRBV18 and TRBJ2-1; 8 nucleotides line up with TRBD2. Trimming at V came to 6 bases and at J to 2 bases, leaving 6 bases not matched to a gene. The germline gives CDR1 KGHSH, CDR2 LQKENI. The CDR3 has 15 residues. This CDR3 is CASSRTSGAYNEQFF. The CDR3 DNA is TGTGCCAGCTCCAGAACTAGCGGCGCCTACAATGAGCAGTTCTTC. Looking up the rest from reference TRBV18 and TRBJ2-1 gives the full variable domain: NAGVMQNPRHLVRRRGQEARLRCSPMKGHSHVYWYRQLPEEGLKFMVYLQKENIIDESGMPKERFSAEFPKEGPSILRIQQVVRGDSAAYFCASSRTSGAYNEQFFGPGTRLTVL.

In DNA form, the CDR3 reads TGTGCCAGCAGTTTCAGGGCGGAGGAGACCCAGTACTTC. Protein product: CASSFRAEETQYF. The genes are TRBV28 and TRBJ2-5; tentative D call: TRBD1 (5 bases). V gave up 3 bases and J gave up 5 bases, with 10 bases separating them. The CDR3 is made up of 13 amino acids. The germline gives CDR1 MDHEN, CDR2 SYDVKM.

V is TRBV25-1 and J is TRBJ2-5, with D possibly matching TRBD2 (6 bases). The CDR3 extends over 14 amino acids. Germline CDR1 MGHDK, CDR2 SYGVNS. V lost 6 bases, J lost 5 bases, and 16 bases lay in between. In DNA form, the CDR3 reads TGTGCCAGCAGGGGGACTGCATCGTGGGAGACCCAGTACTTC. It encodes CASRGTASWETQYF.

Comment on this clone: Germline and junction disagree at one end, which may indicate a read error. The rearrangement links TRBV3-1 (or the pseudogene TRBV3-2) to TRBJ2-3, with D uncertain. Germline CDR1 is LGHDT and CDR2 is YNNKEL (reference sequence). The length of the CDR3 is 17 residues. CDR3 DNA sequence: TGTGCCAGCAGCCAAGTGATTTTATTTCCCCCCACAAATACGCAGTATTTT. The encoded protein is CASSQVILFPPTNTQYF.

In this sample, this clone turned up a few times. The V call is TRBV28, the J call TRBJ1-2; 7 nucleotides align to TRBD1. Per the germline V gene, CDR1 is MDHEN and CDR2 is SYDVKM. This CDR3 is built from 17 residues. The trim removed 5 bases at V and 7 bases at J, leaving 19 bases unmatched. CDR3 protein: CASSPGRRWARGVGYTF. The CDR3 region has the DNA TGTGCCAGCAGTCCAGGACGGCGCTGGGCCAGGGGGGTTGGCTACACCTTC.

J is TRBJ2-7 and V is TRBV3-1 (or the pseudogene TRBV3-2); 7 bases align to TRBD1. The CDR3 extends over 14 amino acids. J gave up 1 base and V 6 bases, and 6 bases lay outside the gene matches. Germline V lookup: CDR1 LGHDT, CDR2 YNNKEL (reference sequence). The CDR3 DNA sequence: TGTGCCAGCAGTCCATGGACAGGATCCTACGAGCAGTACTTC. It is translated as CASSPWTGSYEQYF.

The rearrangement uses TRBV5-1 and TRBJ1-5, with TRBD1 matching 9 bases. The CDR3 length is 14 residues. V lost 2 bases and J lost 4; bases outside the gene matches: 1. Germline V gene lookup returns CDR1 SGHRS and CDR2 YFSETQ. The CDR3 sequence: CASSFGTGNQPQHF. CDR3 DNA: TGCGCCAGCAGCTTCGGGACAGGGAATCAGCCCCAGCATTTT.

The chain carries TRBV19 and TRBJ2-1; 13 bases fit TRBD2. Germline-derived CDR1 and CDR2 are LNHDA and SQIVND (reference sequence). This CDR3 is 13 amino acids long. With 10 bases clipped from V and 8 bases from J, the junction kept 5 bases outside the gene matches. The CDR3 protein is CATRTSGGDEQFF. Written as DNA, the CDR3 is TGTGCCACCCGGACTAGCGGGGGCGATGAGCAGTTCTTC.

The chain links TRBV28 to TRBJ2-3; 8 positions agree with TRBD2. This CDR3 spans 12 amino acids. Germline V gene lookup returns CDR1 MDHEN and CDR2 SYDVKM. Trimming removed 8 bases from V and 10 bases from J; junction bases left unmatched: 8. The CDR3 coding sequence is TGTGCCAGCCGGGGGGGGCATTCGGCGCAGTATTTT. This sequence encodes CASRGGHSAQYF.

The rearrangement joins TRBV5-6 to TRBJ2-7; 9 bases are a match to TRBD1. There are 14 residues in the CDR3. The V segment lost 4 bases and the J segment 4 bases; nucleotides outside the gene matches: 6. CDR1 is SGHDT, CDR2 YYEEEE, per germline. CDR3 nucleotide sequence: TGTGCCAGCAGCCGAGGGACAGGGAGGTACGAGCAGTACTTC. Translated, it gives CASSRGTGRYEQYF.

The chain uses TRBV24-1 and TRBJ2-2, with TRBD1 matching 8 bases. CDR1 and CDR2 from the germline V gene are KGHDR and SFDVKD. With 5 bases clipped from V and 5 bases from J, the junction kept 9 bases outside the gene matches. The CDR3 has 16 residues. The CDR3 loop reads CATSALDRVGTGELFF. CDR3 coding DNA: TGTGCCACCAGTGCCCTGGACAGGGTAGGGACCGGGGAGCTGTTTTTT.